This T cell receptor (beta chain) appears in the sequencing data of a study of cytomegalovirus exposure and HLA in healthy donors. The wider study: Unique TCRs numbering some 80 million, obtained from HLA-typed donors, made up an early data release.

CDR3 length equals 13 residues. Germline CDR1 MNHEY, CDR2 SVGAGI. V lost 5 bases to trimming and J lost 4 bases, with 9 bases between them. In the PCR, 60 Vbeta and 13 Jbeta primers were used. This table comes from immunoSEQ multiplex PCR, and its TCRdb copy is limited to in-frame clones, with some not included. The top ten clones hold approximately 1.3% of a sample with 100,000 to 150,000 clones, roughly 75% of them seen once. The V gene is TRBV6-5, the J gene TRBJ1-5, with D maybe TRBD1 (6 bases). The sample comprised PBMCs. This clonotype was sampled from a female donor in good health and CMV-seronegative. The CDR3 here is CASSAQGNQPQHF. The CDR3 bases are TGTGCCAGCAGTGCTCAGGGGAATCAGCCCCAGCATTTT.